Below are 5 T cell receptor beta chains sequenced from a single sample in a study of spatial heterogeneity in lung cancer. Study conclusions and caveats: Counts that tracked tumor mutation counts were those of expanded intratumoral alpha and beta TCRs.

The antigens of these receptors remain unknown. TCRdb used MiXCR to reprocess the 5' RACE reads, holding one entry per CDR3 protein. Of 11,000 to 15,000 distinct CDR3 sequences detected, 4% to 5% appear once; the ten largest clones hold around 19%. The time point: sample taken at primary tumor resection. The starting material was lung tumor tissue, obtained at surgery. These receptors were collected from a female donor with early-stage non-small cell lung cancer.

This clonotype was detected a few times. This beta chain is off target for a library built for alpha chains, so its abundance means little. The chain joins TRBV5-1 to TRBJ1-1, with D maybe TRBD1 (5 bases). This CDR3 comprises 13 residues. Trimming removed 7 bases at V and 2 bases at J, with 12 bases between. Germline-derived CDR1 and CDR2 are SGHRS and YFSETQ. The chain's CDR3 is CASGTGANTEAFF. DNA for the CDR3: TGCGCCAGCGGTACCGGGGCCAACACTGAAGCTTTCTTT.

This clonotype is medium-sized by share. Found in a library prepared for alpha chains, this beta chain is an off-target read, and its abundance has little meaning. V usage is TRBV12-3 or TRBV12-4 and J usage is TRBJ2-6; perhaps D is TRBD1 or TRBD2 (5 bases each). The CDR3 has 14 amino acids. The V end lost 5 bases, the J end lost 4 bases, and 9 bases lay between the germline ends. The CDR3: CASSQGVGANVLTF. The CDR3 DNA follows: TGTGCCAGCAGTCAGGGAGTAGGGGCCAACGTCCTGACTTTC.

This clonotype was seen ten or more times. This beta chain was picked up by a library intended for alpha chains and is off target, so its count carries little meaning. J is TRBJ1-5 and V is TRBV6-4; D gene ambiguous. Germline loops: CDR1 MRHNA, CDR2 SNTAGT. This CDR3 has 13 amino acids. Trimming shortened V by 4 bases and J by 9 bases, and 13 bases separated the two germline ends. The CDR3 region is CASSVDPNGPQHF. The CDR3 bases are TGTGCCAGCAGTGTCGACCCTAATGGGCCCCAGCATTTT.

This clonotype occurred many times. This beta chain came through as a stray read in a library set up for alpha chains, and its size says little. The chain joins TRBV3-1 to TRBJ1-6; 9 bases are shared with TRBD1. With 8 bases clipped from V and 10 bases from J, the junction kept 6 bases outside the gene matches. The CDR3 sequence is 13 residues long. Germline V CDR1 and CDR2: LGHDT, YNNKEL (reference sequence). In nucleotides, the CDR3 is TGTGCCAGCGGTGGACAGGGGCGCTCACCCCTCCACTTT. It codes for CASGGQGRSPLHF.

This clonotype came up many times. With the library built for alpha chains, this beta chain is off target and its frequency is not meaningful. The chain uses TRBV29-1 and TRBJ1-1, with a weak D call TRBD1 (5 bases). Trimming stripped 4 bases from V and 1 base from J, with 10 bases between. The CDR3 is 13 amino acids. Germline CDR1 reads SQVTM; CDR2 reads ANQGSEA. The CDR3 loop is CSVGRGGNTEAFF. The CDR3 region has the DNA TGCAGCGTTGGCCGGGGGGGGAACACTGAAGCTTTCTTT.